This T cell receptor beta chain was sequenced during a study of T-cell memory formation after mild COVID-19. In the case of this clonotype: Its antigen is currently unknown.

Per the germline V gene, CDR1 is LNHDA and CDR2 is SQIVND (reference sequence). V lost 7 bases to trimming and J lost 9 bases, with 13 bases between them. The CDR3 spans 12 residues. Study-wide findings and caveats: Chiefly within CM and EM were the contracting CD4+ clones; CD8+ ones were within EMRA. Some SARS-CoV-2-responding clones were already detected in memory before infection.

TCR alpha and TCR beta cDNA libraries carrying sample barcodes and UMIs came from 5'RACE with constant-segment primers. TCRdb redid the calling of the 5' RACE reads with MiXCR, one entry per CDR3 protein. The data hold approximately 400,000 distinct CDR3 sequences, with approximately 24% observed a single time. Material: PBMCs or a T cell subset sorted from them (not recorded which). This receptor was identified in an adult woman who had mild COVID-19 (a few samples of this study predate the infection). Cell type and time point are not known. The chain joins TRBV19 to TRBJ1-5, with TRBD1 as a possible D gene (5 bases). CDR3 sequence (DNA): TGTGCCAGTACCCCGTGGGGGGGGCCCCAGCATTTT. Its protein product is CASTPWGGPQHF.